A single sample gave rise to the 25 T cell receptor beta chains below, sequenced in a study of cytomegalovirus exposure and HLA in healthy donors. Researchers ran the PCR with 60 Vbeta and 13 Jbeta primers. Sequencing was performed with immunoSEQ multiplex PCR; in TCRdb, only in-frame clones are kept and a portion is missing. The table shows some 140,000 clones, with around 78% occurring only once. Source material: PBMCs. All receptors come from a woman aged 18-29 years in good health and CMV-seronegative.

V usage is TRBV5-6 and J usage is TRBJ1-1, with D possibly being TRBD1 (5 bases). From germline, CDR1 is SGHDT and CDR2 YYEEEE. V was trimmed by 0 bases and J by 8 bases, leaving 17 bases between them. The CDR3 is made up of 15 amino acids. Here the CDR3 reads CASSLAGGRSSEAFF. CDR3 sequence (DNA): TGTGCCAGCAGCTTGGCGGGGGGAAGATCTTCAGAAGCTTTCTTT.

CDR3 nucleotide sequence: TGTGCCAGCAGCTTCGGGACAGGGGCGGGAGATACGCAGTATTTT. Translated: CASSFGTGAGDTQYF. The chain is built from TRBV5-4 and TRBJ2-3, with TRBD1 matching over 10 bases. J lost 5 bases, V lost 2 bases, and 5 bases had no gene match. The CDR3 runs 15 residues. The germline CDR1 and CDR2 sequences are SGHNT and YYREEE (reference sequence).

The chain links TRBV10-1 to TRBJ2-2; 7 bases are shared with TRBD2. Trimming cost V 5 bases and J 5 bases; bases outside gene matches: 5. The germline V gene has CDR1 WNHNN and CDR2 SYGVQD (reference sequence). This CDR3 has 14 amino acids. The CDR3 region is CASSRDYLTGELFF. CDR3 coding DNA: TGCGCCAGCAGTAGGGACTACCTAACCGGGGAGCTGTTTTTT.

V usage is TRBV5-5 and J usage is TRBJ2-5, with 9 bases lining up with TRBD1. V shed 1 base, J shed 4 bases, and the junction held 2 bases outside the gene matches. This CDR3 has 14 residues. Germline loops: CDR1 SGHKS, CDR2 YYEKEE (reference sequence). The CDR3 nucleotides read TGTGCCAGCAGCTTGAACAGGGGGCTAGAGACCCAGTACTTC. Its translation: CASSLNRGLETQYF.

The V and J genes are TRBV6-5 and TRBJ2-6; no clear D. The length of the CDR3 is 15 residues. Trimming removed 6 bases at V and 2 bases at J, with 11 bases between. Germline values: CDR1 MNHEY, CDR2 SVGAGI. The CDR3 here is CASRFTETGANVLTF. CDR3 nucleotide sequence: TGTGCCAGCAGATTCACAGAAACTGGGGCCAACGTCCTGACTTTC.

The gene calls are TRBV4-1 and TRBJ1-2; the D gene is possibly TRBD1 (6 bases). V gave up 0 bases and J gave up 4 bases, with 12 bases separating them. This CDR3 comprises 15 residues. Germline CDR1 and CDR2: MGHRA and YSYEKL. As DNA, the CDR3 is TGCGCCAGCAGCCAAGAACCTACAGGGTTCTATGGCTACACCTTC. Translating it yields CASSQEPTGFYGYTF.

The rearrangement joins TRBV30 to TRBJ2-7; 10 bases are shared with TRBD2. CDR3 size: 14 residues. Unmatched junction bases numbered 4, after V lost 3 bases and J lost 2 bases. Germline CDR1 reads GTSNPN; CDR2 reads SVGIG (reference sequence). As DNA, the CDR3 is TGTGCCTGGAGCAGACTAGCGGGTCCCTACGAGCAGTACTTC. Encoded protein: CAWSRLAGPYEQYF.

This chain joins TRBV2 and TRBJ2-1; D is possibly TRBD2 (5 bases). V was cut by 0 bases and J by 0 bases, with 21 bases left in between. The CDR3 contains 20 residues. From germline, CDR1 is SNHLY and CDR2 FYNNEI. Here the CDR3 reads CASSEAPRGSVLSSYNEQFF. The CDR3 nucleotides are TGTGCCAGCAGTGAAGCACCCCGGGGAAGCGTATTGAGCTCCTACAATGAGCAGTTCTTC.

V is TRBV5-1 and J is TRBJ2-6; tentative D call: TRBD1 (6 bases). The CDR3 sequence is 16 residues long. Trimming removed 1 base at V and 0 bases at J, with 8 bases between. Germline V CDR1 and CDR2: SGHRS, YFSETQ. The CDR3 sequence is CASSLPQGSGANVLTF. CDR3 nucleotides: TGCGCCAGCAGCTTGCCACAGGGCTCTGGGGCCAACGTCCTGACTTTC.

This sequence joins TRBV6-1 and TRBJ1-1; D is uncertain. This CDR3 contains 12 residues. Trimming removed 2 bases from V and 4 bases from J, with 5 bases in between. Per germline, CDR1 MNHNS and CDR2 SASEGT. In DNA, the CDR3 is TGTGCCAGCAGTGAACCTCCCACTGAAGCTTTCTTT. Translation gives CASSEPPTEAFF.

This clone has only a few counts. The rearrangement links TRBV2 to TRBJ1-1; unclear D gene. Deletions cut 7 bases from V and 1 base from J, with 10 bases between. This CDR3 contains 13 residues. Germline values: CDR1 SNHLY, CDR2 FYNNEI. This chain's CDR3 is CASTLGENTEAFF. CDR3 sequence (DNA): TGTGCCAGCACCCTTGGAGAGAACACTGAAGCTTTCTTT.

The V call is TRBV6-5, the J call TRBJ1-1, with D maybe TRBD1 (5 bases). Per germline, CDR1 MNHEY and CDR2 SVGAGI. The length of the CDR3 is 15 residues. The germline V and J ends were trimmed by 5 bases and 4 bases, with 17 bases remaining between them. CDR3 region: CASSPRVSGGTEAFF. The CDR3 region has the DNA TGTGCCAGCAGTCCCAGGGTATCTGGTGGCACTGAAGCTTTCTTT.

This clone occurred once. The chain has TRBV12-5 and TRBJ1-3; D gene unclear. Germline values: CDR1 LGHNT, CDR2 FRNRAP. The V gene lost 0 bases and the J gene lost 0 bases, with 9 bases spanning the gap. The CDR3 covers 16 residues. The CDR3 sequence: CASGLVLGPSGNTIYF. CDR3 DNA sequence: TGTGCTAGTGGTTTGGTACTGGGCCCCTCTGGAAACACCATATATTTT.

The V call is TRBV18, the J call TRBJ1-2; 8 bases fit TRBD1. The ends lost 5 bases at V and 7 bases at J; junction bases unmatched: 6. CDR3 length: 13 amino acids. The V gene's germline CDR1 is KGHSH and CDR2 LQKENI. The CDR3 coding sequence is TGTGCCAGCTCATCTCGACAGGGGAGTGGCTACACCTTC. Translated: CASSSRQGSGYTF.

The chain carries TRBV27 and TRBJ1-2; the match to TRBD1 covers 8 bases. The junction had 9 bases not matched to a gene; V was cut back by 3 bases and J by 6 bases. The CDR3 contains 15 residues. Germline V gene sequence: CDR1 MNHEY, CDR2 SMNVEV (reference sequence). The CDR3 loop reads CASSFSQGAVDGYTF. As DNA, the CDR3 is TGTGCCAGCAGTTTTTCCCAGGGGGCGGTGGATGGCTACACCTTC.

Only one count was recorded for this clone. The chain is built from TRBV4-1 and TRBJ2-3, with 10 bases matching TRBD1. Germline V gene sequence: CDR1 MGHRA, CDR2 YSYEKL. This CDR3 contains 17 residues. V lost 2 bases to trimming and J lost 3 bases; unmatched junction nucleotides: 8. Here the CDR3 reads CASSQPTGGRSTDTQYF. The CDR3, as DNA: TGCGCCAGCAGCCAACCGACAGGGGGCCGGTCAACAGATACGCAGTATTTT.

The chain carries TRBV6-1 and TRBJ1-5; a possible D gene is TRBD1 (5 bases). Germline V gene data show CDR1 as MNHNS and CDR2 as SASEGT. This CDR3 has 12 residues. The CDR3 DNA follows: TGTTCCATTGGGGCCGCCAATCAGCCCCAGCATTTT. It codes for CSIGAANQPQHF.

The count of this clone is one. The chain has TRBV19 and TRBJ1-4, with a weak D call TRBD1 (6 bases). V lost 5 bases and J lost 5, with 12 bases in between. Germline V CDR1 and CDR2: LNHDA, SQIVND (reference sequence). CDR3 size: 14 residues. In DNA, the CDR3 is TGTGCCAGTAGTCTCCGGGACACCAATGAAAAACTGTTTTTT. Protein sequence: CASSLRDTNEKLFF.

Note on this clone: One end of the junction does not line up with germline, which may come from a read error. This chain uses TRBV20-1 with TRBJ1-1; a possible D gene is TRBD1 (5 bases). The CDR3 extends over 11 amino acids. CDR1 is DFQATT, CDR2 SNEGSKA, per germline (reference sequence). CDR3 loop: CSARDSSGWKF. CDR3 coding DNA: TGCAGTGCTAGAGATAGTTCAGGGTGGAAGTTT.

The chain couples TRBV19 to TRBJ2-7; a possible D gene is TRBD1 (6 bases). Trimming cost V 1 base and J 0 bases, with 13 bases left between them. The CDR3 runs to 16 residues. Germline assignment: CDR1 LNHDA and CDR2 SQIVND (reference sequence). The chain's CDR3 is CASSIVEGGPSYEQYF. CDR3 nucleotides: TGTGCCAGTAGTATAGTTGAAGGGGGACCCTCCTACGAGCAGTACTTC.

The J gene is TRBJ1-2, the V gene TRBV14, with a tentative D call TRBD1 (5 bases). CDR1 is SGHDN and CDR2 is FVKESK in the germline V gene. V lost 4 bases and J lost 4, with 16 bases in between. The CDR3 loop spans 15 amino acids. CDR3 region: CASSLWDSQFYGYTF. The DNA for the CDR3 is TGTGCCAGCAGCCTTTGGGACTCACAATTCTATGGCTACACCTTC. Filled out from reference TRBV14 and TRBJ1-2, the complete variable domain reads EAGVTQFPSHSVIEKGQTVTLRCDPISGHDNLYWYRRVMGKEIKFLLHFVKESKQDESGMPNNRFLAERTGGTYSTLKVQPAELEDSGVYFCASSLWDSQFYGYTFGSGTRLTVV.

This chain links TRBV18 with TRBJ1-1, with TRBD1 as a possible D gene (6 bases). Per germline, CDR1 KGHSH and CDR2 LQKENI. The CDR3 is made up of 15 amino acids. V was shortened by 4 bases and J by 4 bases, with 16 bases between the two germline ends. Here the CDR3 DNA reads TGTGCCAGCTCACTTCAGGGGCTGGCTGCCACTGAAGCTTTCTTT. Amino acids: CASSLQGLAATEAFF.

Only one count was recorded for this clone. The chain recombines TRBV6-1 with TRBJ1-5; D perhaps matches TRBD1 (6 bases). V gave up 2 bases and J gave up 4 bases, with 6 bases separating them. The V gene's germline CDR1 is MNHNS and CDR2 SASEGT. The CDR3 totals 13 residues. The CDR3 DNA is TGTGCCAGCAGTGAAAGGGGGAATCAGCCCCAGCATTTT. Its protein is CASSERGNQPQHF.

The gene calls are TRBV5-6 and TRBJ2-7; D is perhaps TRBD1 (6 bases). Germline CDR1 is SGHDT and CDR2 is YYEEEE. V dropped 4 bases and J dropped 8 bases, with 19 bases sitting between them. This CDR3 contains 14 residues. The CDR3 region is CASSPNQGHRKQYF. CDR3 coding DNA: TGTGCCAGCAGCCCCAACCAGGGGCATCGTAAGCAGTACTTC.

In this sample, this clone turned up once. The chain is built from TRBV27 and TRBJ2-1; D possibly corresponds to TRBD1 (5 bases). V lost 6 bases and J 3 bases, leaving 21 bases between the germline ends. The CDR3 covers 17 residues. Germline V CDR1 and CDR2: MNHEY, SMNVEV (reference sequence). In DNA, the CDR3 is TGTGCCAGCAGCACAACCGACAGAATCACTCACTACAATGAGCAGTTCTTC. It encodes CASSTTDRITHYNEQFF.